The present T cell receptor (beta chain) was sequenced within a study of control samples from healthy donors and cancer patients. There are 15 residues in the CDR3. Per the germline V gene, CDR1 is MDHEN and CDR2 is SYDVKM. V shed 2 bases, J shed 6 bases, and the junction held 3 bases outside the gene matches. Using immunoSEQ multiplex PCR, the repertoire was profiled, and TCRdb retains in-frame clones only, with some absent. Of roughly 400,000 clones listed, 90% are singletons. This clonotype originated in a man between 35 and 55 years old with head and neck cancer. The chain links TRBV28 to TRBJ1-4, with 10 bases aligning to TRBD1. The specimen was PBMCs. The CDR3, as DNA: TGTGCCAGCAGTTTACAAGGACAGGGGGATGAAAAACTGTTTTTT. As protein: CASSLQGQGDEKLFF.